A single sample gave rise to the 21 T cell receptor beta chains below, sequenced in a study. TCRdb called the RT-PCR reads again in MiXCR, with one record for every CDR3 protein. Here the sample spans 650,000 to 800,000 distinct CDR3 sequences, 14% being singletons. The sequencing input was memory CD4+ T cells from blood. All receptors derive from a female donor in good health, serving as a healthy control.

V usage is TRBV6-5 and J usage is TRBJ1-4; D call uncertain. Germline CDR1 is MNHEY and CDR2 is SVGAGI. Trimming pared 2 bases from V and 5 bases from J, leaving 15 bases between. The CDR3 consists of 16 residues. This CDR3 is CASSYNPRSTNEKLFF. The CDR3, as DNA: TGTGCCAGCAGTTACAACCCTAGGTCTACAAATGAAAAACTGTTTTTT.

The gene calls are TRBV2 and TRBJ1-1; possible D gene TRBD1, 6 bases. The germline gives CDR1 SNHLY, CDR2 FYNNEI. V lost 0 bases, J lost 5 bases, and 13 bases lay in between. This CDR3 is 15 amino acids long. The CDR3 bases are TGTGCCAGCAGTGAAGCGCCCGGGGGCGAAACTGAAGCTTTCTTT. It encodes CASSEAPGGETEAFF.

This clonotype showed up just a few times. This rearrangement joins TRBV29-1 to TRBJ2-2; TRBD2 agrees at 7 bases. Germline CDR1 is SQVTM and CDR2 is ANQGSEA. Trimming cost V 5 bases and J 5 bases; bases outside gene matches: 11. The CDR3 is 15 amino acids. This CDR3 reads CSVRAGRVGTGELFF. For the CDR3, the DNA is TGCAGCGTTAGGGCGGGGAGGGTAGGGACCGGGGAGCTGTTTTTT.

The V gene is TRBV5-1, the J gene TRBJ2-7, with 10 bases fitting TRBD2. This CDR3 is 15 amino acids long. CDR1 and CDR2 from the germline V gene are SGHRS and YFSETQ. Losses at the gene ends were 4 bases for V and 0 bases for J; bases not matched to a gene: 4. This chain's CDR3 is CASSTGTSDSYEQYF. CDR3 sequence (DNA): TGCGCCAGCAGCACCGGGACTAGCGACTCCTACGAGCAGTACTTC.

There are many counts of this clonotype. CDR3: CASSVQFSYGYTF. In nucleotides, the CDR3 is TGTGCCAGCAGCGTACAGTTCTCCTATGGCTACACCTTC. The chain is built from TRBV6-5 and TRBJ1-2, with D hard to call. Deletions cut 6 bases from V and 4 bases from J, with 12 bases between. Germline CDR1 and CDR2: MNHEY and SVGAGI. The CDR3 totals 13 residues.

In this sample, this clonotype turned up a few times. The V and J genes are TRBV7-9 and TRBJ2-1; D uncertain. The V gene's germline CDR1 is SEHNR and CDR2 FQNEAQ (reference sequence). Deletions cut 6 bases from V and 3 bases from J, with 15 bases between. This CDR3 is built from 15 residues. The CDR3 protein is CASRPTTTLYNEQFF. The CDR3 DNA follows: TGTGCCAGCAGACCGACCACCACCCTCTACAATGAGCAGTTCTTC.

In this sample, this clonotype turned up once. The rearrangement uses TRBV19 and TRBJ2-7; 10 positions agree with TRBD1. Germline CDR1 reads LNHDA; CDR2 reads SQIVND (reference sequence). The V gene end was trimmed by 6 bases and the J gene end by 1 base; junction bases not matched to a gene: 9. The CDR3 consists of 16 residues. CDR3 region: CASRETGTGVSYEQYF. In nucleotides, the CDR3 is TGTGCCAGTAGGGAAACCGGGACAGGGGTTTCCTACGAGCAGTACTTC.

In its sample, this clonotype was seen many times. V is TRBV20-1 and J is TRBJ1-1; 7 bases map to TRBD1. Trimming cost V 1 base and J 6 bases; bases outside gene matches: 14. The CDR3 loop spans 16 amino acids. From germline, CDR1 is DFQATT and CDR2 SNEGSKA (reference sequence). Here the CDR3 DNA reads TGCAGTGCTAGAGCAACTCGGAGCAGGGGGAGCGCTGAAGCTTTCTTT. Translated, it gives CSARATRSRGSAEAFF.

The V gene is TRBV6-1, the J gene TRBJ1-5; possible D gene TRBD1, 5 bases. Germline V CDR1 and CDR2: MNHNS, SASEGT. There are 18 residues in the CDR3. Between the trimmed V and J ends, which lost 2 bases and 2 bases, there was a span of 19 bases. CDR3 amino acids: CASSERRGFRVGNQPQHF. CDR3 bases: TGTGCCAGCAGTGAAAGGAGGGGATTCAGGGTCGGCAATCAGCCCCAGCATTTT.

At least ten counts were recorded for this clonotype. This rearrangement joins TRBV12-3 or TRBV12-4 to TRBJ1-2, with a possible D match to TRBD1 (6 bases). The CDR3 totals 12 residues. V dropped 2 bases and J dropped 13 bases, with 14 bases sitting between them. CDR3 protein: CASSLYEGVATF. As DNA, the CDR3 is TGTGCCAGCAGTTTATATGAGGGGGTGGCCACCTTC.

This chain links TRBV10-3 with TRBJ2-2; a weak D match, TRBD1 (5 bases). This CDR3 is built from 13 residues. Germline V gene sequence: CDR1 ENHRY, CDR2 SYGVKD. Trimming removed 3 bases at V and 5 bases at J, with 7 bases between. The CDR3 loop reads CAISDQGTGELFF. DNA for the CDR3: TGTGCCATCAGTGACCAGGGAACCGGGGAGCTGTTTTTT.

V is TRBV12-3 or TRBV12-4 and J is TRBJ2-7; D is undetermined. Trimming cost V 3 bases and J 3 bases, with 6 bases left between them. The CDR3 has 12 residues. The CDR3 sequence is CASSFLVYEQYF. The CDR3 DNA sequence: TGTGCCAGCAGTTTTTTGGTCTACGAGCAGTACTTC.

CDR3 in DNA: TGCAGTGCTAGAGACGGAGCCCGCACAGATACGCAGTATTTT. Translated: CSARDGARTDTQYF. The chain couples TRBV20-1 to TRBJ2-3; D not resolved. CDR1 and CDR2 (germline): DFQATT, SNEGSKA (reference sequence). V was cut by 0 bases and J by 1 base, with 8 bases left in between. This CDR3 region has 14 residues.

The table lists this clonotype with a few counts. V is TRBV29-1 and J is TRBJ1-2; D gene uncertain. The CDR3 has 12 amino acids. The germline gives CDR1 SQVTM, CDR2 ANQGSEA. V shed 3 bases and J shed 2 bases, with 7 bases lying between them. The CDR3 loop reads CSVDPGNYGYTF. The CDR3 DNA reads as TGCAGCGTTGATCCCGGCAACTATGGCTACACCTTC. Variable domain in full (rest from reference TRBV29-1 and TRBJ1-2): SAVISQKPSRDICQRGTSLTIQCQVDSQVTMMFWYRQQPGQSLTLIATANQGSEATYESGFVIDKFPISRPNLTFSTLTVSNMSPEDSSIYLCSVDPGNYGYTFGSGTRLTVV.

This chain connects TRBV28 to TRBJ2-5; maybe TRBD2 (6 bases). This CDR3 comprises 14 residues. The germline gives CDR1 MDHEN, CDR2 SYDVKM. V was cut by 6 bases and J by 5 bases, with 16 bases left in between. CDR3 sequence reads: CASSAAGFVETQYF. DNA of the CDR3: TGTGCCAGCAGCGCCGCGGGGTTCGTGGAGACCCAGTACTTC.

For the CDR3, the DNA is TGTGCCAGCAGCCCCTGGACGGCTTCCTACGAGCAGTACTTC. Translation: CASSPWTASYEQYF. The chain combines TRBV7-8 with TRBJ2-7; D is unresolved. CDR1 and CDR2 (germline): SGHVS, FQNEAQ. There are 14 residues in the CDR3. V lost 5 bases, J lost 1 base, and 12 bases lay in between.

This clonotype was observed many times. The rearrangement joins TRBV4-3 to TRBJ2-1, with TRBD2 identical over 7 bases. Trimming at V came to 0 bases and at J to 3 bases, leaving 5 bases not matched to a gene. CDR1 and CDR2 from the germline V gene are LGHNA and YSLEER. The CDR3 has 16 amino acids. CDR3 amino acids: CASSQDTGGLYNEQFF. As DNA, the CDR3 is TGCGCCAGCAGCCAAGATACGGGAGGCCTCTACAATGAGCAGTTCTTC.

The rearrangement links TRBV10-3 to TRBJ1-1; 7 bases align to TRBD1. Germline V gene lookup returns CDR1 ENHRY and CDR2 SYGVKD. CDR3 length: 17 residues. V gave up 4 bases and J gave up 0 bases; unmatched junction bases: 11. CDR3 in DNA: TGTGCCATCAGTGTGGTCAGGGGGTCGAACATGAACACTGAAGCTTTCTTT. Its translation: CAISVVRGSNMNTEAFF.

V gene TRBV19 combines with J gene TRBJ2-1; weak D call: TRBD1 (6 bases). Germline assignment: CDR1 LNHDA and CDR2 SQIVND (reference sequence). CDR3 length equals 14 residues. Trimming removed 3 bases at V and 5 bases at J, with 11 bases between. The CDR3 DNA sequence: TGTGCCAGTAGTATCAGGGGAAGGGACAATGAGCAGTTCTTC. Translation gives CASSIRGRDNEQFF.

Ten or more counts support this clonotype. The CDR3 reads CASSSFLGTTNEQFF. CDR3 nucleotides: TGTGCCAGCAGCTCCTTCCTGGGGACTACGAATGAGCAGTTCTTC. The rearrangement uses TRBV6-5 and TRBJ2-1; 7 bases match TRBD2. The J segment lost 7 bases and the V segment lost 6 bases, leaving 12 bases of the junction unmatched. This CDR3 is 15 amino acids long. Germline V lookup: CDR1 MNHEY, CDR2 SVGAGI.

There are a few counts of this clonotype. CDR3 loop: CASSEYGAKNIQYF. CDR3 bases: TGTGCCAGCAGTGAATACGGGGCCAAAAACATTCAGTACTTC. The rearrangement joins TRBV6-1 to TRBJ2-4; no clear D. Germline-derived CDR1 and CDR2 are MNHNS and SASEGT. Trimming removed 2 bases at V and 1 base at J, with 6 bases between. This CDR3 is 14 amino acids long.